What follows are 3 T cell receptor beta chains derived from one specimen sequenced in a study of control samples from healthy donors and cancer patients. Profiling relied on immunoSEQ multiplex PCR, and the TCRdb table lists in-frame clones only, not all of them. The data hold approximately 130,000 clones, with 70% to 90% observed a single time. The source material was blood. The receptors were gathered from a man aged 45-65 years in good health.

This rearrangement joins TRBV24-1 to TRBJ2-2; D not resolved. CDR3 length: 16 residues. The V gene lost 4 bases and the J gene lost 2 bases, with 13 bases spanning the gap. Germline V gene sequence: CDR1 KGHDR, CDR2 SFDVKD. The CDR3: CATSEIATLNTGELFF. CDR3 bases: TGTGCCACCAGTGAGATAGCTACTTTAAACACCGGGGAGCTGTTTTTT.

This clone was picked up a small number of times. The rearrangement links TRBV2 to TRBJ1-2, with D unclear. CDR3 length: 12 residues. Trimming took off 4 bases at V and 4 bases at J, with 7 bases between the two ends. In germline, CDR1 is SNHLY, CDR2 FYNNEI. CDR3 loop: CASSAALYGYTF. The CDR3 coding sequence is TGTGCCAGCAGTGCAGCCCTCTATGGCTACACCTTC.

The chain couples TRBV20-1 to TRBJ2-3, with 13 nucleotides matching TRBD2. V lost 3 bases, J lost 4 bases, and 4 bases stayed unmatched. Germline V gene lookup returns CDR1 DFQATT and CDR2 SNEGSKA (reference sequence). The CDR3 runs 15 residues. CDR3 bases: TGCAGTGCTAGTGAACTAGCGGGGGGGGCAGATACGCAGTATTTT. Its protein product is CSASELAGGADTQYF.